This T cell receptor (beta chain) stems from a study of T cell changes during pregnancy in multiple sclerosis. Sequencing used immunoSEQ multiplex PCR; TCRdb keeps in-frame clones, though not all of them. This repertoire shows about 33,000 clones, roughly nine tenths found once; its top ten account for 2.8%. CDR3 size: 13 residues. Germline V gene data show CDR1 as SGHNT and CDR2 as YENEEA. V lost 4 bases and J lost 6, with 11 bases in between. The rearrangement links TRBV11-3 to TRBJ2-3, with D possibly being TRBD2 (5 bases). The sequence was obtained from a female donor in good health, enrolled as a control in a pregnancy study. The starting material was CD4+ T cells from peripheral blood mononuclear cells, obtained in the third trimester of pregnancy. The CDR3: CASSSPPGDTQYF. CDR3 sequence (DNA): TGTGCCAGCAGCTCCCCCCCGGGGGATACGCAGTATTTT.